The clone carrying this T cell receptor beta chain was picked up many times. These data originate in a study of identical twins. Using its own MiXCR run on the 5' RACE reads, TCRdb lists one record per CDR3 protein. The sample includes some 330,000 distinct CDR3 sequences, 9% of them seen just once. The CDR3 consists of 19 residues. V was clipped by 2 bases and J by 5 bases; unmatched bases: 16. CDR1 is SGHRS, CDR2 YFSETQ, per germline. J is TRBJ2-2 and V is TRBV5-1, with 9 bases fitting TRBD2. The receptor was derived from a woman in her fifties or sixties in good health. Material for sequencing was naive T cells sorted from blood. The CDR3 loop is CASSLISPAAGGRTGELFF. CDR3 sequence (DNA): TGCGCCAGCAGCTTAATCAGTCCTGCAGCGGGAGGTCGAACCGGGGAGCTGTTTTTT.